The T cell receptor beta chain under discussion was sequenced for a study of PD-L1 blockade in urothelial cancer (dated by TCRdb to 2016 to 2017). In the study overall: Therapy was started around 2014 for all patients, and atezolizumab 1,200 mg was administered intravenously every 3 weeks. About 85% of the roughly 29 patients were identified as males with urothelial cancer of bladder origin, and a prior smoking history was reported by 18 of 29 patients. Pretreatment blood TCR-seq was available for about 27 patients, at least one posttreatment blood collection was obtained for 25 or so patients, and tumor TCR-seq was available for 25 or so patients. Blood samples were analyzed at two time points: 3 weeks after treatment start (second dose) and 6 weeks after treatment start. A median of about 150,000 T cells and some 84,000 unique TCRs was obtained from blood samples, and a median clonality of 0.080 was observed. TCR sequencing covered pretreatment tumor samples and matched, serially collected peripheral blood taken before and after atezolizumab treatment. In the same patients who had TCR sequencing, pretreatment tumors also underwent whole exome sequencing and RNA sequencing. Durable clinical benefit was achieved by nine patients but not by the remaining 20. Durable clinical benefit meant progression-free survival longer than 6 months, and TCR features were also tested against progression-free and overall survival. Patients had an ECOG performance status of 0 or 1 and had received between 0 and 3 prior chemotherapy regimens. Somatic, immune and clinical correlates of response to PD-L1 blockade with atezolizumab in urothelial cancer were the focus of an exploratory multi-omic analysis. Results and caveats for the whole study, not just this receptor: Because of the small sample size (n ≈ 30) and the many exploratory analyses performed, the results are intended to be regarded as hypothesis-generating. At 3 weeks after the start of treatment, tumor-associated TCR clones in peripheral blood had expanded more in patients with durable benefit (n ≈ 23, p = 0.022). A pretreatment peripheral blood TCR clonality below the median was linked to improved progression-free and overall survival.

The junction shows trimming of 0 bases on V and 4 bases on J, plus 9 bases between the germline ends. Looking up the germline V gene yields CDR1 SGHAT and CDR2 FQNNGV. The CDR3 goes from the cysteine to the phenylalanine over 14 residues. Only the CDR3 region is kept as DNA, spanning 42 bases read in frame from base 1. Synthetic TCR analog templates were spiked into each PCR so that absolute template abundance could be estimated from read counts. Using the immunoSEQ assay, TCRbeta CDR3 regions were amplified from genomic DNA with bias-controlled V and J gene primers. Sequencing of rearranged TCRbeta segments was performed at approximately 20X coverage. The original methods were these. Sequencing errors were corrected by clustering, and CDR3s were annotated against IMGT so that V, D and J genes could be assigned. Out-of-frame and stop-codon sequences were excluded, and only productive TCRbeta rearrangements were used in downstream analyses. Clonality was calculated as one minus the Shannon entropy normalized by the log of the number of unique productive sequences. Clones differing between time points or between blood and tumor were identified by Fisher's exact test with Benjamini-Hochberg correction at adjusted p below 0.01. This immuneACCESS table, as held by TCRdb, lists in-frame sequences with V and J called but not all clones. Of the missing ones, under half trace to an unresolved V gene in checked studies; the others have no known cause. V, J and clone size reflect that table, while D and trimming were determined from the DNA. The sample table contains just under 65,000 clones; only one count was recorded for about 81% of them. Jointly, the top ten make up around 1.6% of the sample.

About this clone: Its antigen remains unidentified. Nothing much larger sits one base from this clone, and base qualities are not available.

Explained via the paper, the time point label denotes: pretreatment peripheral blood. A total of 25 to 30 patients with locally advanced or metastatic urothelial carcinoma, treated at Memorial Sloan Kettering on a trial protocol, made up the cohort. Peripheral blood mononuclear cells were collected pretreatment and during treatment, with between 1 and 8 total time points per patient. The Qiagen DNeasy Blood extraction kit was used to purify genomic DNA from total PBMCs and tumor samples. PBMCs were collected pretreatment and during treatment, and were isolated and stored as previously described. The sample was PBMCs, taken around atezolizumab (anti-PD-L1) treatment. This sequence was found in a man aged 70 or older with urothelial cancer. This receptor chain uses TRBV11-2 and TRBJ2-5; a tentative D match to TRBD2 spans 6 bases. Read as DNA, the sequence is TGTGCCAGCAGCTTAGAGGGGGGTCGAGAGACCCAGTACTTC. It translates to CASSLEGGRETQYF.